This is a list of T cell receptor beta chains from one sample in a study of Graves' ophthalmopathy and Graves' hyperthyroidism. TCRdb fed the multiplex PCR reads into MiXCR, producing one record per CDR3 protein. The table has about 210,000 distinct CDR3 sequences, approximately 29% seen once. Sequencing was performed on peripheral blood. All receptors derive from a man aged 45-60 years with Graves' ophthalmopathy. CDR3s leave out the opening cysteine and the closing phenylalanine or tryptophan.

j_gene | v_gene | CDR3aa
TRBJ2-7 | TRBV7-8 | ASSSDSLGYEQY
TRBJ1-1 | TRBV30 | AWVLLDGNTEAF
TRBJ1-2 | TRBV29-1 | SVDLHPYGYT
TRBJ1-5 | TRBV4-1 | ASSQDGAGDNQPQH
TRBJ1-1 | TRBV7-6 | ASSLGGVGRNEAF
TRBJ2-5 | TRBV24-1 | ATSDFTKQETQY
TRBJ1-3 | TRBV6-1 | ASSSPSGTGVNTIY
TRBJ1-5 | TRBV10-3 | AISREVGNQPQH
TRBJ1-2 | TRBV27 | ASSGGVNYGYT
TRBJ2-1 | TRBV28 | ASSRDSDNEQF
TRBJ1-5 | TRBV20-1 | SARVESGDGNQPQH
TRBJ1-2 | TRBV6-1 | ASSHPRGTGTGYT
TRBJ2-7 | TRBV5-1 | ASSLAAGGGPYEQY
TRBJ2-6 | TRBV6-2/TRBV6-3 | ASSAHLGGPGANVLT
TRBJ2-7 | TRBV11-2 | ASAREEYEQY
TRBJ2-7 | TRBV2 | ASSLDRVGEQY
TRBJ1-2 | TRBV5-1 | ASSSSDSYGYT
TRBJ2-2 | TRBV6-2/TRBV6-3 | ASKEVANTGELF
TRBJ2-2 | TRBV11-2 | ASSFPYRTGGGTGELF
TRBJ2-7 | TRBV5-1 | ASSLIGESAYEQY
TRBJ1-1 | TRBV13 | ASSPPDYRKGNTEAF
TRBJ2-7 | TRBV20-1 | SARTLGGSSYEQY
TRBJ2-2 | TRBV5-1 | ASSLDTGQRTGELF
TRBJ1-2 | TRBV28 | ASSLGQGSGYT
TRBJ2-5 | TRBV20-1 | SAQLAGLQETQY
TRBJ2-7 | TRBV28 | ASGPGQGYEQY